Shown below are 14 T cell receptor beta chains from a single sample sequenced in a study of cytomegalovirus exposure and HLA in healthy donors. It was with 60 Vbeta and 13 Jbeta primers that the PCR ran. The method was immunoSEQ multiplex PCR; TCRdb's version includes in-frame clones alone and lacks a portion of them. The table has about 150,000 clones, 70% to 80% seen once; the top ten hold approximately 8%. Sequenced input: PBMCs. The receptor source for this set is a man between 25 and 39 years old in good health and CMV-seropositive.

The chain links TRBV6-5 to TRBJ1-1; perhaps TRBD1 as D (5 bases). The CDR3 totals 16 residues. Trimming stripped 0 bases from V and 0 bases from J, with 11 bases between. CDR1 is MNHEY and CDR2 is SVGAGI in the germline V gene. The CDR3 sequence is CASSYSPRQLNTEAFF. CDR3 bases: TGTGCCAGCAGTTACTCCCCCCGACAGTTGAACACTGAAGCTTTCTTT.

The chain recombines TRBV7-9 with TRBJ2-4; 10 bases are a match to TRBD1. In germline, CDR1 is SEHNR, CDR2 FQNEAQ (reference sequence). V gave up 0 bases and J gave up 5 bases; unmatched junction bases: 4. The length of the CDR3 is 16 residues. CDR3 DNA: TGTGCCAGCAGCTTAGCTTTCGGGACAGGGGAAAACATTCAGTACTTC. This sequence encodes CASSLAFGTGENIQYF.

The CDR3 nucleotides read TGTGCCAGCTCATTTCTCGGGTGGAGCACTGAAGCTTTCTTT. It is translated as CASSFLGWSTEAFF. The rearrangement joins TRBV18 to TRBJ1-1; D uncertain. The CDR3 totals 14 residues. V lost 5 bases to trimming and J lost 4 bases, with 14 bases between them. The germline V gene has CDR1 KGHSH and CDR2 LQKENI.

In this sample, this clone turned up a few times. This sequence joins TRBV19 and TRBJ1-6; TRBD1 matches at 7 bases. The CDR3 length is 12 residues. V trimming: 6 bases; J trimming: 10 bases; junction bases outside the gene matches: 3. Germline values: CDR1 LNHDA, CDR2 SQIVND (reference sequence). CDR3 coding DNA: TGTGCCAGTAGGCAGGGGGGATCACCCCTCCACTTT. Protein product: CASRQGGSPLHF.

The V gene is TRBV7-9, the J gene TRBJ2-1, with a possible D match to TRBD2 (6 bases). Deletions cut 4 bases from V and 5 bases from J, with 12 bases between. Looked up from germline, CDR1 is SEHNR and CDR2 is FQNEAQ (reference sequence). The CDR3 is 14 residues long. The CDR3 here is CASSYLRENNEQFF. DNA of the CDR3: TGTGCCAGCAGCTACCTTCGGGAGAACAATGAGCAGTTCTTC.

The chain has TRBV7-3 and TRBJ2-1, with D maybe TRBD1 (6 bases). Germline lookup yields CDR1 SGHTA and CDR2 FQGTGA. This CDR3 comprises 13 residues. V was trimmed by 5 bases and J by 9 bases, leaving 14 bases between them. The CDR3 spells CASSPTGIGEQFF. The CDR3 DNA is TGTGCCAGCAGCCCAACAGGGATCGGTGAGCAGTTCTTC. Full variable domain (rest looked up from reference TRBV7-3 and TRBJ2-1): GAGVSQTPSNKVTEKGKYVELRCDPISGHTALYWYRQSLGQGPEFLIYFQGTGAADDSGLPNDRFFAVRPEGSVSTLKIQRTERGDSAVYLCASSPTGIGEQFFGPGTRLTVL.

The table lists this clone with a count of one. V usage is TRBV6-5 and J usage is TRBJ1-5, with 7 positions matching TRBD1. V was pared by 6 bases and J by 0 bases, with 5 bases of the junction left unmatched. CDR3 length: 15 amino acids. Germline lookup yields CDR1 MNHEY and CDR2 SVGAGI. CDR3 DNA sequence: TGTGCCAGCAGCCCCCAGGGGGGTAGCAATCAGCCCCAGCATTTT. Its translation: CASSPQGGSNQPQHF.

The chain couples TRBV4-3 to TRBJ1-5; D is possibly TRBD1 (5 bases). This CDR3 region has 15 residues. The V gene's germline CDR1 is LGHNA and CDR2 YSLEER. Trimming stripped 0 bases from V and 4 bases from J, with 10 bases between. CDR3 nucleotide sequence: TGCGCCAGCAGCCAAGATTTAGGGGCGAATCAGCCCCAGCATTTT. Its translation is CASSQDLGANQPQHF.

The chain is built from TRBV18 and TRBJ2-5; 12 nucleotides agree with TRBD1. V shed 4 bases and J 5 bases; nucleotides not matched to a gene: 8. There are 16 residues in the CDR3. Germline V gene sequence: CDR1 KGHSH, CDR2 LQKENI. CDR3 residues: CASSHPGTGGEETQYF. In DNA form, the CDR3 reads TGTGCCAGCTCACACCCCGGGACAGGGGGCGAGGAGACCCAGTACTTC.

This clone was counted only a few times. The chain couples TRBV5-4 to TRBJ2-7; the D gene is possibly TRBD1 (5 bases). Germline V gene data show CDR1 as SGHNT and CDR2 as YYREEE (reference sequence). This CDR3 comprises 14 residues. Trimming removed 0 bases at V and 0 bases at J, with 7 bases between. CDR3 amino acids: CASSLDRFSYEQYF. DNA of the CDR3: TGTGCCAGCAGCTTGGACAGGTTCTCCTACGAGCAGTACTTC. The complete variable domain, with remaining parts taken from reference TRBV5-4 and TRBJ2-7, reads ETGVTQSPTHLIKTRGQQVTLRCSSQSGHNTVSWYQQALGQGPQFIFQYYREEENGRGNFPPRFSGLQFPNYSSELNVNALELDDSALYLCASSLDRFSYEQYFGPGTRLTVT.

The chain combines TRBV7-9 with TRBJ2-5; 7 bases are shared with TRBD1. The germline V gene encodes CDR1 SEHNR and CDR2 FQNEAQ (reference sequence). The length of the CDR3 is 14 residues. V dropped 4 bases and J dropped 2; count of bases not matched to a gene: 4. CDR3 region: CASSSGQSQETQYF. The CDR3 bases are TGTGCCAGCAGCTCGGGACAGTCACAAGAGACCCAGTACTTC.

The rearrangement uses TRBV4-2 and TRBJ2-3; 7 positions match TRBD2. Germline CDR1 reads LGHNA; CDR2 reads YNFKEQ. The CDR3 has 15 residues. The trim removed 0 bases at V and 4 bases at J, leaving 4 bases unmatched. This CDR3 reads CASSQEASGADTQYF. CDR3 nucleotides: TGTGCCAGCAGCCAAGAGGCTAGCGGAGCAGATACGCAGTATTTT.

The chain is built from TRBV12-5 and TRBJ1-5; TRBD1 matches at 7 bases. Trimming cost V 5 bases and J 5 bases; bases outside gene matches: 3. CDR3 length equals 13 residues. Germline V gene sequence: CDR1 LGHNT, CDR2 FRNRAP. The CDR3 sequence is CASGGRGDQPQHF. DNA of the CDR3: TGTGCTAGTGGTGGCAGGGGGGATCAGCCCCAGCATTTT. Full variable domain (missing parts from reference TRBV12-5 and TRBJ1-5): DARVTQTPRHKVTEMGQEVTMRCQPILGHNTVFWYRQTMMQGLELLAYFRNRAPLDDSGMPKDRFSAEMPDATLATLKIQPSEPRDSAVYFCASGGRGDQPQHFGDGTRLSIL.

V and J are TRBV9 and TRBJ1-5; weak D call: TRBD1 (5 bases). This CDR3 comprises 14 residues. The V and J ends lost 6 bases and 6 bases respectively, with 16 bases between them. CDR1 is SGDLS, CDR2 YYNGEE, per germline. As DNA, the CDR3 is TGTGCCAGCAACCCCGGGGACTCCTCTCAGCCCCAGCATTTT. Protein sequence: CASNPGDSSQPQHF.